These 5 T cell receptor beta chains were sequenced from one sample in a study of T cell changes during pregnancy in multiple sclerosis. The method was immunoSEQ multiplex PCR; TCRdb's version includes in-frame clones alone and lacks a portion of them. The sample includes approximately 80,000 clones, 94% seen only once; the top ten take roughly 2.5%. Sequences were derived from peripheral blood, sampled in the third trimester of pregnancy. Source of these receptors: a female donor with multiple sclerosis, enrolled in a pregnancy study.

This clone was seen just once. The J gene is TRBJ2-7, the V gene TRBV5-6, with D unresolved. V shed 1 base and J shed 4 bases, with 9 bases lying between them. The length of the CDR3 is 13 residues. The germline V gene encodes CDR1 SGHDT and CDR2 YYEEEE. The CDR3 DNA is TGTGCCAGCAGCTTGCCGGGTGGATACGAGCAGTACTTC. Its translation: CASSLPGGYEQYF.

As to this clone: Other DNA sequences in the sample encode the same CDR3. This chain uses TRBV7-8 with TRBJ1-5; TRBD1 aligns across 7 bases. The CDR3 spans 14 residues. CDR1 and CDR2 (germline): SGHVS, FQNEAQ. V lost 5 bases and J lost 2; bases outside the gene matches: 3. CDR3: CASSLDRGNQPQHF. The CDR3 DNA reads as TGTGCCAGCAGCCTCGACAGGGGCAATCAGCCCCAGCATTTT.

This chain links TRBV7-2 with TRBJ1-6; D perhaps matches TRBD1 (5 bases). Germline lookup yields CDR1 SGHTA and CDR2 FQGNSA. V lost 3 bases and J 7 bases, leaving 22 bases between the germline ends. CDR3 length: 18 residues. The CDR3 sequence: CASSFGGGFPVSNSPLHF. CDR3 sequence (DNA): TGTGCCAGCAGCTTCGGGGGTGGTTTCCCCGTCTCGAATTCACCCCTCCACTTT.

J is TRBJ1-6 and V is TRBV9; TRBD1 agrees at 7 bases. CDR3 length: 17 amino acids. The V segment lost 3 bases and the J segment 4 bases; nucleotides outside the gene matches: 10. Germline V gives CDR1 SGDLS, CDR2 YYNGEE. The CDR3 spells CASSGASGQVYNSPLHF. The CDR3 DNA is TGTGCCAGCAGCGGAGCATCCGGACAGGTGTATAATTCACCCCTCCACTTT.

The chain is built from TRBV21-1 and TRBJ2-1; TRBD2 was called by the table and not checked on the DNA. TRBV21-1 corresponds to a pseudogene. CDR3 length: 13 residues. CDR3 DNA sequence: TGTGCCAGCAGCAAAGGAGGCGGCGGGGTACAGTTCTTC. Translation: CASSKGGGGVQFF.